The entry that follows covers one TCR beta chain sequence. The entry originates in a study of CD8 T cells in Susac syndrome. cDNA came from roughly 0.5 to 1 ug RNA primed by random hexamers. MiXCR was run by TCRdb on the immunoSEQ multiplex PCR reads, yielding one entry per CDR3 protein. This sample carries about 47,000 distinct CDR3 sequences, 90% to 95% of them seen once, and the ten largest clones take roughly 0.45%. Germline V gene lookup returns CDR1 SGHAT and CDR2 FQNNGV. Trimming took 3 bases from V and 14 from J, leaving 11 bases between them. CDR3 size: 11 residues. This TCR came from a human donor in good health. V usage is TRBV11-2 and J usage is TRBJ2-1; weak D call: TRBD1 (5 bases). Sequenced input: CD8+ T cells from PBMCs. The CDR3 reads CASSLGLDKFF. The CDR3 nucleotides read TGTGCCAGCAGCTTGGGCTTGGACAAGTTCTTC.